This entry lists 23 T cell receptor beta chains sequenced from one sample in a study of Tregs in tolerant kidney transplant recipients (dated by TCRdb to between 2017 and 2020). Receptors were amplified or captured by the immunoSEQ multiplex PCR assay. TCRdb stores this immuneACCESS table with in-frame sequences only. Part of the clones is absent; in the studies checked, under half of the shortfall reflects unresolved V genes, and no reason is known for the rest. For this sample the table gives about 120,000 clones, of which roughly nine tenths were detected only once. Around 0.6% of the sample is held by the ten biggest clonotypes. Sequencing used CD4+ T cells from blood. Receptors originate from a human donor in good health.

This chain connects TRBV6-5 to TRBJ1-5; D may be TRBD1 (5 bases). The CDR3 runs to 15 residues. V dropped 7 bases and J dropped 7 bases, with 20 bases sitting between them. The germline V gene has CDR1 MNHEY and CDR2 SVGAGI. The CDR3 is CASIQMGGVGQPQHF. The CDR3 nucleotides read TGTGCCAGCATTCAAATGGGGGGGGTGGGGCAGCCCCAGCATTTT.

This clone has just one count. The V and J genes are TRBV5-5 and TRBJ2-7; D is undetermined. Germline V gene lookup returns CDR1 SGHKS and CDR2 YYEKEE (reference sequence). Trimming took 2 bases from V and 1 from J, leaving 13 bases between them. This CDR3 has 15 amino acids. The CDR3 nucleotides are TGTGCCAGCAGCTTAACGCAACAGCGTTCCTACGAGCAGTACTTC. Residues: CASSLTQQRSYEQYF. The full variable domain, with the rest looked up from reference TRBV5-5 and TRBJ2-7, is DAGVTQSPTHLIKTRGQQVTLRCSPISGHKSVSWYQQVLGQGPQFIFQYYEKEERGRGNFPDRFSARQFPNYSSELNVNALLLGDSALYLCASSLTQQRSYEQYFGPGTRLTVT.

V gene TRBV18 combines with J gene TRBJ2-2, with unresolved D. V was pared by 3 bases and J by 0 bases, with 14 bases between. CDR3 length: 17 amino acids. The germline gives CDR1 KGHSH, CDR2 LQKENI. The CDR3 sequence is CASSPPPSSANTGELFF. The CDR3 region has the DNA TGTGCCAGCTCACCCCCCCCCAGCTCCGCGAACACCGGGGAGCTGTTTTTT.

The rearrangement links TRBV7-8 to TRBJ2-7; 7 bases fit TRBD1. The germline CDR1 and CDR2 sequences are SGHVS and FQNEAQ. The CDR3 consists of 17 residues. Trimming at V came to 1 base and at J to 2 bases, leaving 11 bases not matched to a gene. The CDR3 sequence is CASSLVPGRGFAYEQYF. CDR3 sequence (DNA): TGTGCCAGCAGCTTAGTGCCTGGCAGGGGGTTTGCCTACGAGCAGTACTTC.

The CDR3 loop is CASRDPSEYNEQFF. The CDR3 region has the DNA TGTGCCAGCAGGGACCCCTCTGAGTACAATGAGCAGTTCTTC. V usage is TRBV6-1 and J usage is TRBJ2-1; no definite D call. V was cut by 6 bases and J by 4 bases, with 13 bases left in between. Per the germline V gene, CDR1 is MNHNS and CDR2 is SASEGT. The CDR3 runs to 14 residues.

A remark on this clone: The same CDR3 also results from other DNA sequences found in this sample. V usage is TRBV29-1 and J usage is TRBJ2-3, with D tentatively TRBD2 (7 bases). In germline, CDR1 is SQVTM, CDR2 ANQGSEA. The CDR3 runs to 13 residues. With 4 bases removed from V and 3 bases from J, the gap between germline ends came to 11 bases. The CDR3 region is CSVVGGATDTQYF. CDR3 sequence (DNA): TGCAGCGTTGTTGGGGGGGCAACAGATACGCAGTATTTT.

The chain joins TRBV11-3 to TRBJ2-7; TRBD2 aligns across 7 bases. The CDR3 contains 14 residues. Trimming cost V 5 bases and J 6 bases; bases outside gene matches: 10. The germline V gene encodes CDR1 SGHNT and CDR2 YENEEA. Written as DNA, the CDR3 is TGTGCCAGCAGCCCCCAGGGAGGGGATACCGAGCAGTACTTC. Amino acid sequence: CASSPQGGDTEQYF.

The rearrangement uses TRBV5-1 and TRBJ1-1; tentatively, D is TRBD1 (5 bases). The length of the CDR3 is 14 residues. V was cut by 4 bases and J by 3 bases, with 13 bases left in between. Germline values: CDR1 SGHRS, CDR2 YFSETQ. The CDR3 nucleotides read TGCGCCAGCAGCCCTAGAGGGGCGGACACTGAAGCTTTCTTT. Translating gives CASSPRGADTEAFF.

There are a few counts of this clone. The rearrangement joins TRBV2 to TRBJ1-2, with D possibly TRBD1 on 5 matching bases. Germline CDR1 is SNHLY and CDR2 is FYNNEI. CDR3 size: 13 residues. The V end lost 9 bases, the J end lost 2 bases, and 13 bases lay between the germline ends. The CDR3 sequence: CASKQDLNYGYTF. The CDR3 coding sequence is TGTGCCAGTAAACAGGACCTCAACTATGGCTACACCTTC.

The chain joins TRBV19 to TRBJ1-2, with D hard to call. The V and J ends lost 6 bases and 4 bases respectively, with 15 bases between them. The length of the CDR3 is 14 residues. CDR1 is LNHDA and CDR2 is SQIVND in the germline V gene (reference sequence). CDR3 coding DNA: TGTGCCAGTAGACGAGCAGAGAACTTCTATGGCTACACCTTC. Translation: CASRRAENFYGYTF.

This sequence joins TRBV2 and TRBJ1-5, with D possibly TRBD1 on 5 matching bases. The CDR3 sequence is 15 residues long. CDR1 and CDR2 from the germline V gene are SNHLY and FYNNEI. Trimming removed 4 bases at V and 6 bases at J, with 16 bases between. The CDR3 here is CASSGLTEGLQPQHF. The CDR3 DNA reads as TGTGCCAGCAGTGGTTTGACAGAAGGACTTCAGCCCCAGCATTTT. Full variable domain (missing parts from reference TRBV2 and TRBJ1-5): EPEVTQTPSHQVTQMGQEVILRCVPISNHLYFYWYRQILGQKVEFLVSFYNNEISEKSEIFDDQFSVERPDGSNFTLKIRSTKLEDSAMYFCASSGLTEGLQPQHFGDGTRLSIL.

The J gene is TRBJ1-2, the V gene TRBV5-1; 9 bases are shared with TRBD1. Germline V gene sequence: CDR1 SGHRS, CDR2 YFSETQ. This CDR3 region has 15 residues. Unmatched junction bases numbered 3, after V lost 3 bases and J lost 0 bases. The CDR3 DNA is TGCGCCAGCAGCTCTACAGGGGGCACTAACTATGGCTACACCTTC. Its protein is CASSSTGGTNYGYTF.

V usage is TRBV4-1 and J usage is TRBJ2-7, with D possibly being TRBD1 (6 bases). The germline CDR1 and CDR2 sequences are MGHRA and YSYEKL. This CDR3 is 15 amino acids long. Between the trimmed V and J ends, which lost 0 bases and 0 bases, there was a span of 9 bases. In DNA, the CDR3 is TGCGCCAGCAGCCAAGAGGGGGCTTACTCCTACGAGCAGTACTTC. Its protein is CASSQEGAYSYEQYF.

CDR3 residues: CASSPRQGTFTEAFF. CDR3 nucleotides: TGTGCCAGTAGTCCTAGACAGGGTACGTTCACTGAAGCTTTCTTT. The chain has TRBV19 and TRBJ1-1; 7 nucleotides line up with TRBD1. Germline-derived CDR1 and CDR2 are LNHDA and SQIVND (reference sequence). After removal of 5 bases from V and 4 bases from J, the junction contained 10 bases not matched to a gene. The CDR3 has 15 amino acids. Full variable domain (outside the CDR3, taken from reference TRBV19 and TRBJ1-1): DGGITQSPKYLFRKEGQNVTLSCEQNLNHDAMYWYRQDPGQGLRLIYYSQIVNDFQKGDIAEGYSVSREKKESFPLTVTSAQKNPTAFYLCASSPRQGTFTEAFFGQGTRLTVV.

V is TRBV5-1 and J is TRBJ2-2, with D unclear. CDR3 length: 16 residues. Between the trimmed V and J ends, which lost 4 bases and 4 bases, there was a span of 17 bases. Germline values: CDR1 SGHRS, CDR2 YFSETQ. The CDR3 sequence: CASSRTSRPSTGELFF. The CDR3 DNA sequence: TGCGCCAGCAGCCGGACGTCCCGCCCGAGCACCGGGGAGCTGTTTTTT.

The chain links TRBV5-1 to TRBJ1-1; D uncertain. Trimming shortened V by 0 bases and J by 0 bases, and 3 bases separated the two germline ends. CDR3 size: 13 residues. Germline V gives CDR1 SGHRS, CDR2 YFSETQ. The CDR3 protein is CASSLVVNTEAFF. In DNA, the CDR3 is TGCGCCAGCAGCTTGGTCGTGAACACTGAAGCTTTCTTT.

The chain combines TRBV18 with TRBJ2-7, with D possibly being TRBD2 (6 bases). Trimming shortened V by 1 base and J by 4 bases, and 14 bases separated the two germline ends. From germline, CDR1 is KGHSH and CDR2 LQKENI. This CDR3 is built from 15 residues. The CDR3 DNA reads as TGTGCCAGCTCACCACGGGGCGGGATTAGGTACGAGCAGTACTTC. Protein: CASSPRGGIRYEQYF.

The J gene is TRBJ1-6, the V gene TRBV9, with 7 bases matching TRBD1. The germline gives CDR1 SGDLS, CDR2 YYNGEE. V lost 3 bases, J lost 8 bases, and 11 bases stayed unmatched. The CDR3 length is 16 residues. The CDR3 region has the DNA TGTGCCAGCAGCGGACAGGGAATTTTCCCTGATTCACCCCTCCACTTT. It yields the protein CASSGQGIFPDSPLHF.

The chain links TRBV11-3 to TRBJ2-2; the D is unclear. Looked up from germline, CDR1 is SGHNT and CDR2 is YENEEA. V was shortened by 5 bases and J by 1 base, with 8 bases between the two germline ends. The CDR3 covers 14 residues. CDR3 nucleotide sequence: TGTGCCAGCAGCCTCGGAGAGAACACCGGGGAGCTGTTTTTT. It translates to CASSLGENTGELFF.

This clone was seen only once. The rearrangement uses TRBV7-8 and TRBJ2-1; 7 bases line up with TRBD1. CDR1 is SGHVS, CDR2 FQNEAQ, per germline. The CDR3 is 15 residues long. Trimming took 7 bases from V and 2 from J; bases not matched to a gene: 8. The CDR3, as DNA: TGTGCCAGCACCCAGGACAGGCCCACCTACAATGAGCAGTTCTTC. It specifies CASTQDRPTYNEQFF.

This clone was counted a single time. The chain recombines TRBV7-8 with TRBJ2-5; perhaps TRBD2 as D (5 bases). The CDR3 is 15 residues long. Trimming pared 2 bases from V and 5 bases from J, leaving 15 bases between. Germline loops: CDR1 SGHVS, CDR2 FQNEAQ. The CDR3 DNA follows: TGTGCCAGCAGCTTACGCCCTCGGGGTTTGGAGACCCAGTACTTC. This codes for CASSLRPRGLETQYF.

V usage is TRBV6-5 and J usage is TRBJ1-5; a possible D gene is TRBD1 (5 bases). The germline V gene has CDR1 MNHEY and CDR2 SVGAGI. Between the trimmed V and J ends, which lost 0 bases and 0 bases, there was a span of 6 bases. The CDR3 loop spans 15 amino acids. The CDR3: CASSYSGDSNQPQHF. Written as DNA, the CDR3 is TGTGCCAGCAGTTACTCGGGGGATAGCAATCAGCCCCAGCATTTT.

This chain links TRBV5-1 with TRBJ2-2, with D hard to call. The CDR3 extends over 14 amino acids. Trimming removed 4 bases from V and 5 bases from J, with 12 bases in between. Germline V gives CDR1 SGHRS, CDR2 YFSETQ. CDR3 loop: CASSPDSRTGELFF. For the CDR3, the DNA is TGCGCCAGCAGCCCAGACTCGCGAACCGGGGAGCTGTTTTTT.